This T cell receptor beta chain was sequenced in a study of cytomegalovirus exposure and HLA in healthy donors. In the study overall: Later analysis reported that the roughly 120 validation repertoires shared the platform of the approximately 670 first-cohort repertoires.

Regarding this clone: No antigen is known for it.

The CDR3 is 15 residues long. The germline V gene encodes CDR1 SNHLY and CDR2 FYNNEI. V was clipped by 1 base and J by 7 bases, with 13 bases between them. Donors were drawn from the approximately 110-subject validation cohort, separate from the roughly 700-subject first cohort. Study-level points and caveats: Most sequenced TCRs were rare (though some public TCRs occurred in many donors).

Repertoires were generated with immunoSEQ multiplex PCR, while TCRdb's copy carries only in-frame clones and drops some. The data show hundreds of thousands of clones, 86% seen once. The V and J genes are TRBV2 and TRBJ1-4, with D possibly TRBD1 on 5 matching bases. The material sequenced was PBMCs. The TCR sequence derives from a woman between 18 and 29 years old in good health and CMV-seronegative. This chain's CDR3 is CASSEGSREGEKLFF. As DNA, the CDR3 is TGTGCCAGCAGTGAAGGGAGCAGGGAGGGTGAAAAACTGTTTTTT. The full variable domain, completed using reference TRBV2 and TRBJ1-4, is EPEVTQTPSHQVTQMGQEVILRCVPISNHLYFYWYRQILGQKVEFLVSFYNNEISEKSEIFDDQFSVERPDGSNFTLKIRSTKLEDSAMYFCASSEGSREGEKLFFGSGTQLSVL.